Sequencing of this TCR beta chain was carried out in a study of blood T cell repertoires in COVID-19. On the study more broadly: Some COVID-19 samples were acute and others convalescent; all came from the United States, Italy and Spain. T cells, B-cell-depleted T cells, or PBMCs provided the cDNA or gDNA that served as material.

The J segment lost 0 bases and the V segment lost 9 bases, leaving 4 bases of the junction unmatched. The CDR3 sequence is 13 residues long. CDR1 and CDR2 from the germline V gene are SNHLY and FYNNEI. Sequencing used immunoSEQ multiplex PCR; TCRdb keeps in-frame clones, though not all of them. The table records under 35,000 clones, 91% of them present only once. This TCR derives from a human donor in a cohort sampled during active COVID-19. The source material was peripheral blood. This rearrangement joins TRBV2 to TRBJ1-1; 7 nucleotides line up with TRBD1. This chain's CDR3 is CASTGEMNTEAFF. The CDR3 bases are TGTGCCAGTACAGGGGAAATGAACACTGAAGCTTTCTTT.